This TCR beta chain was captured by sequencing in a study of T cells after yellow fever vaccination. Findings and caveats of the study: Few clonotypes appeared in both CD4 and CD8 compartments.

Conversion of TCR transcripts into cDNA relied on 5'RACE template switching, which added a universal primer site and UMIs. TCRdb processed the 5' RACE reads anew with MiXCR; each CDR3 protein has one entry. The sample shows a few hundred thousand distinct CDR3 sequences, roughly 4% of them seen only once. The germline V gene has CDR1 PRHDT and CDR2 FYEKMQ (reference sequence). The CDR3 spans 14 residues. V was cut by 8 bases and J by 6 bases, with 19 bases left in between. This clonotype was recorded at least ten times. Its antigen is not identified. The source of this sequence is a man aged 18 to 35 who received the YFV17D yellow fever vaccine. This chain links TRBV13 with TRBJ1-2; D is unresolved. The source was PBMCs, collected 15 days after the yellow fever booster vaccination. CDR3 sequence (DNA): TGTGCCAGCGCATCTCGTAGGCAGGTTGATGGCTACACCTTC. This sequence encodes CASASRRQVDGYTF.